What follows are 12 T cell receptor beta chains derived from one specimen sequenced in a study of T cell responses to AZD1222 COVID-19 vaccine. Produced via immunoSEQ multiplex PCR; TCRdb's table is partial and in-frame only. The sample records 110,000 to 150,000 clones, 85% to 95% being singletons. The source material was peripheral blood, sampled on day 0 of AZD1222 vaccination. These receptors were collected from an adult in good health.

The chain links TRBV5-5 to TRBJ2-5, with D possibly matching TRBD2 (6 bases). CDR1 SGHKS and CDR2 YYEKEE come from the germline V gene (reference sequence). This CDR3 is 13 amino acids long. Trimming pared 0 bases from V and 4 bases from J, leaving 7 bases between. The CDR3 DNA reads TGTGCCAGCAGCTTGGTACTAGCAGAGACCCAGTACTTC. Encoded protein: CASSLVLAETQYF.

The V gene is TRBV5-6, the J gene TRBJ2-2, with D tentatively TRBD1 (6 bases). The V gene's germline CDR1 is SGHDT and CDR2 YYEEEE. The V end was cut by 3 bases, the J end by 7 bases, with 16 bases between. The CDR3 is made up of 15 amino acids. CDR3 sequence (DNA): TGTGCCAGCAGCTACCCTGGACAGAATGGCGGGGAGCTGTTTTTT. As protein: CASSYPGQNGGELFF. The whole variable domain, filled in from reference TRBV5-6 and TRBJ2-2, reads DAGVTQSPTHLIKTRGQQVTLRCSPKSGHDTVSWYQQALGQGPQFIFQYYEEEERQRGNFPDRFSGHQFPNYSSELNVNALLLGDSALYLCASSYPGQNGGELFFGEGSRLTVL.

J is TRBJ2-3 and V is TRBV5-8; either TRBD1 or TRBD2 may fit D (5 bases each). Trimming removed 4 bases from V and 0 bases from J, with 9 bases in between. The CDR3 length is 14 residues. Per germline, CDR1 SGHTS and CDR2 YDEGEE. The CDR3 spells CASSTGDSTDTQYF. Written as DNA, the CDR3 is TGTGCCAGCAGCACCGGGGACAGCACAGATACGCAGTATTTT.

The chain links TRBV18 to TRBJ2-2; 12 bases match TRBD2. Germline V gene lookup returns CDR1 KGHSH and CDR2 LQKENI. J gave up 9 bases and V 5 bases, and 7 bases lay outside the gene matches. There are 15 residues in the CDR3. CDR3 sequence (DNA): TGTGCCAGCTCAGCTCCCGGGACTAGCGGGCGGGAGCTGTTTTTT. Its protein is CASSAPGTSGRELFF.

The chain recombines TRBV3-1 (or the pseudogene TRBV3-2) with TRBJ2-5, with a tentative D call TRBD2 (5 bases). The germline gives CDR1 LGHDT, CDR2 YNNKEL (reference sequence). This CDR3 region has 14 residues. V lost 7 bases and J lost 2, with 14 bases in between. CDR3 region: CASNSRTGQETQYF. CDR3 in DNA: TGTGCCAGCAATTCACGGACTGGGCAAGAGACCCAGTACTTC.

The chain is built from TRBV6-5 and TRBJ2-2; 7 nucleotides line up with TRBD2. The CDR3 spans 15 residues. The junction had 7 bases not matched to a gene; V was cut back by 4 bases and J by 5 bases. The germline gives CDR1 MNHEY, CDR2 SVGAGI. The chain's CDR3 is CASSSSSGRTGELFF. The CDR3 DNA reads TGTGCCAGCAGTTCTAGTAGCGGGCGGACCGGGGAGCTGTTTTTT.

The V and J genes are TRBV30 and TRBJ2-4; D is unclear. V was trimmed by 4 bases and J by 0 bases, leaving 10 bases between them. The CDR3 has 14 residues. CDR1 and CDR2 from the germline V gene are GTSNPN and SVGIG (reference sequence). The CDR3 loop is CAWTPAPAKNIQYF. CDR3 bases: TGTGCCTGGACGCCCGCTCCAGCCAAAAACATTCAGTACTTC.

This CDR3 reads CASSSRDSSYEQYF. In DNA, the CDR3 is TGTGCCAGCAGCTCTCGGGACAGCTCCTACGAGCAGTACTTC. This chain joins TRBV7-9 and TRBJ2-7; the match to TRBD1 covers 7 bases. Per germline, CDR1 SEHNR and CDR2 FQNEAQ (reference sequence). The J segment lost 0 bases and the V segment lost 4 bases, leaving 3 bases of the junction unmatched. This CDR3 is 14 amino acids long.

This chain joins TRBV5-1 and TRBJ2-2; 11 nucleotides agree with TRBD1. CDR1 is SGHRS, CDR2 YFSETQ, per germline. The length of the CDR3 is 16 residues. J was trimmed by 3 bases and V by 4 bases; bases with no gene match: 5. The CDR3 nucleotides are TGCGCCAGCAGCGGCCAGGGACAGGGGGACACCGGGGAGCTGTTTTTT. It yields the protein CASSGQGQGDTGELFF.

This sequence joins TRBV15 and TRBJ1-3; D is undetermined. The CDR3 consists of 17 residues. With 0 bases removed from V and 0 bases from J, the gap between germline ends came to 12 bases. CDR1 is LNHNV, CDR2 YYDKDF, per germline (reference sequence). CDR3 nucleotides: TGTGCCACCAGCAGAGATTCGCCGGGATACTCTGGAAACACCATATATTTT. This sequence encodes CATSRDSPGYSGNTIYF.

This clone was observed a few times. This chain connects TRBV15 to TRBJ1-1; TRBD1 agrees at 7 bases. V shed 7 bases and J 3 bases; nucleotides not matched to a gene: 5. The V gene's germline CDR1 is LNHNV and CDR2 YYDKDF (reference sequence). This CDR3 spans 13 amino acids. CDR3 sequence: CATTPDRDTEAFF. The CDR3, as DNA: TGTGCCACCACCCCCGACAGGGACACTGAAGCTTTCTTT.

V and J are TRBV27 and TRBJ1-5, with no clear D. CDR1 is MNHEY and CDR2 is SMNVEV in the germline V gene (reference sequence). V was cut by 5 bases and J by 1 base, with 18 bases left in between. The CDR3 consists of 17 residues. CDR3 in amino acids: CASSPSVEVMSNQPQHF. DNA for the CDR3: TGTGCCAGCAGTCCCTCTGTGGAGGTTATGAGCAATCAGCCCCAGCATTTT.